The next 21 T cell receptor beta chains were all read from a single sample in a study of T-cell reconstitution after alpha-beta-depleted transplantation in children (dated by TCRdb to about 2016). Taken with the paper, the label for treatment or condition translates to: allogeneic hematopoietic cell transplantation with graft depleted of TCRalphabeta T cells and CD19 B cells. Libraries were built with PCR. The sequencer listed for this sample is Illumina HiSeq 2500. To normalize quantification of the TCRbeta repertoire, the TCR libraries were built with molecular barcoding that relied on unique molecular identifiers. TCRdb handled the public reads itself, with Q25 trimming in fastp and clone calling in MiXCR, and kept productive beta chains. Every CDR3 protein is listed once, alongside the most common genes and DNA of its rows. For this sample there are 250,000 to 400,000 distinct CDR3 sequences; approximately 23% appear just once. Roughly 9.7% of the sample is held by the ten biggest clonotypes.

The sample consisted of PBMCs, mostly from graft donor cells, taken 180 days after TCRalphabeta/CD19-depleted stem cell transplant. The receptors stem from a male patient younger than 18 who had a stem cell transplant for acute lymphoblastic leukemia, so the T cells may come from the graft donor.

The table lists this clonotype with many counts. The chain's CDR3 is CASSQGNLAGYHEQFF. CDR3 DNA: TGCGCCAGCAGCCAAGGAAACCTAGCGGGATACCATGAGCAGTTCTTC. The genes are TRBV4-1 and TRBJ2-1; 9 bases map to TRBD2. Trimming at V came to 1 base and at J to 8 bases, leaving 9 bases not matched to a gene. The V gene's germline CDR1 is MGHRA and CDR2 YSYEKL. The CDR3 is 16 residues long.

This sequence joins TRBV5-5 and TRBJ1-2, with D hard to call. There are 15 residues in the CDR3. Trimming pared 0 bases from V and 8 bases from J, leaving 17 bases between. Germline assignment: CDR1 SGHKS and CDR2 YYEKEE (reference sequence). CDR3 amino acids: CASSLVYSLDLGYTF. CDR3 sequence (DNA): TGTGCCAGCAGCTTGGTGTACAGCCTCGACCTCGGCTACACCTTC.

The rearrangement joins TRBV5-1 to TRBJ2-1, with TRBD2 matching over 14 bases. This CDR3 is built from 15 residues. Per germline, CDR1 SGHRS and CDR2 YFSETQ. Losses at the gene ends were 2 bases for V and 8 bases for J; bases not matched to a gene: 3. CDR3 in amino acids: CASSLTTSGGDEQFF. Written as DNA, the CDR3 is TGCGCCAGCAGCTTAACGACTAGCGGGGGGGATGAGCAGTTCTTC.

The rearrangement joins TRBV14 to TRBJ2-1; 7 nucleotides agree with TRBD2. This CDR3 is 18 amino acids long. Per the germline V gene, CDR1 is SGHDN and CDR2 is FVKESK. The junction had 11 bases not matched to a gene; V was cut back by 1 base and J by 2 bases. The DNA of the CDR3 is TGTGCCAGCAGCCAAGTCGTGACTAGCCGTCAGACCTACAATGAGCAGTTCTTC. Its protein is CASSQVVTSRQTYNEQFF.

V is TRBV5-1 and J is TRBJ1-1; D is unclear. V was cut by 5 bases and J by 5 bases, with 13 bases left in between. The CDR3 covers 13 residues. Germline-derived CDR1 and CDR2 are SGHRS and YFSETQ. As DNA, the CDR3 is TGCGCCAGCAGAGACCCGGACGAAACTGAAGCTTTCTTT. It encodes CASRDPDETEAFF.

The sample holds a few counts of this clonotype. The gene calls are TRBV9 and TRBJ2-2, with TRBD2 identical over 8 bases. The CDR3 is made up of 17 amino acids. The V gene end was trimmed by 1 base and the J gene end by 4 bases; junction bases not matched to a gene: 9. Germline V gene lookup returns CDR1 SGDLS and CDR2 YYNGEE. The CDR3 sequence is CASSVLTGTRGTGELFF. CDR3 coding DNA: TGTGCCAGCAGCGTATTAACCGGGACTAGGGGCACCGGGGAGCTGTTTTTT.

The gene calls are TRBV7-9 and TRBJ1-3; no definite D call. Per the germline V gene, CDR1 is SEHNR and CDR2 is FQNEAQ (reference sequence). Trimming left V 0 bases short and J 0 bases short, with 9 bases between. This CDR3 contains 16 residues. The CDR3 spells CASSLAQASSGNTIYF. The CDR3 DNA sequence: TGTGCCAGCAGCTTAGCTCAGGCCTCCTCTGGAAACACCATATATTTT.

This clonotype was seen more than once but under ten times. This chain connects TRBV7-9 to TRBJ2-7, with TRBD1 as a possible D gene (6 bases). The CDR3 sequence is 17 residues long. CDR1 is SEHNR and CDR2 is FQNEAQ in the germline V gene (reference sequence). Deletions cut 4 bases from V and 2 bases from J, with 21 bases between. CDR3 DNA sequence: TGTGCCAGCAGCTCTACCGCTGCAGGGGCTGGGACCTACGAGCAGTACTTC. Translated, it gives CASSSTAAGAGTYEQYF.

Concerning this clonotype itself: This may be a read error, as it is one base from a much larger clone. The chain joins TRBV5-1 to TRBJ1-1; D unresolved. The CDR3 runs 15 residues. The V and J ends lost 1 base and 7 bases respectively, with 17 bases between them. Germline lookup yields CDR1 SGHRS and CDR2 YFSETQ. The CDR3 bases are TGCGCCAGCAGCTTGACTAGCAGAAGGGCCTATGAAGCTTTCTTT. The encoded protein is CASSLTSRRAYEAFF.

The V gene is TRBV5-1, the J gene TRBJ2-1; 8 nucleotides match TRBD2. The CDR3 has 15 amino acids. J lost 9 bases, V lost 4 bases, and 12 bases had no gene match. The germline V gene has CDR1 SGHRS and CDR2 YFSETQ. For the CDR3, the DNA is TGCGCCAGCAGCCCGCGACTAGCGAGAAAAGGTGAGCAGTTCTTC. As protein: CASSPRLARKGEQFF.

This sequence joins TRBV20-1 and TRBJ2-2, with D unclear. The ends were cut back, 0 bases at V and 6 bases at J, with 11 bases in the middle. The V gene's germline CDR1 is DFQATT and CDR2 SNEGSKA (reference sequence). The CDR3 has 14 amino acids. CDR3 coding DNA: TGCAGTGCTAGAGATCCACGTGGCGCCGGGGAGCTGTTTTTT. This translates into CSARDPRGAGELFF.

The chain is built from TRBV7-2 and TRBJ2-7; TRBD2 matches 11 bases. The CDR3 loop spans 15 amino acids. V lost 1 base and J lost 5; bases outside the gene matches: 4. Germline V gene data show CDR1 as SGHTA and CDR2 as FQGNSA. The CDR3 sequence: CASSLVAGGPNEQYF. The CDR3 DNA sequence: TGTGCCAGCAGCTTAGTAGCGGGAGGGCCGAACGAGCAGTACTTC.

V is TRBV15 and J is TRBJ2-2; tentative D call: TRBD1 (6 bases). Germline values: CDR1 LNHNV, CDR2 YYDKDF (reference sequence). V gave up 8 bases and J gave up 4 bases, with 14 bases separating them. This CDR3 is 14 amino acids long. The CDR3 nucleotides are TGTGCCACCTACTCCGGGACATTCACCGGGGAGCTGTTTTTT. The encoded protein is CATYSGTFTGELFF.

This clonotype was seen only a few times. The CDR3 sequence: CASSFLMRTGSYEQYF. CDR3 DNA: TGCGCCAGCAGCTTCCTCATGCGGACAGGATCCTACGAGCAGTACTTC. The chain combines TRBV5-1 with TRBJ2-7; 7 bases align to TRBD1. Trimming cost V 2 bases and J 1 base; bases outside gene matches: 9. The CDR3 sequence is 16 residues long. CDR1 SGHRS and CDR2 YFSETQ come from the germline V gene.

The chain uses TRBV2 and TRBJ2-2, with D possibly being TRBD2 (5 bases). V shed 8 bases and J shed 1 base, with 11 bases lying between them. There are 14 residues in the CDR3. CDR1 and CDR2 (germline): SNHLY, FYNNEI. The CDR3, as DNA: TGTGCCAGCTCGGGGAGACAGAACACCGGGGAGCTGTTTTTT. The encoded protein is CASSGRQNTGELFF.

The V call is TRBV28, the J call TRBJ1-6, with 7 bases identical to TRBD1. Germline lookup yields CDR1 MDHEN and CDR2 SYDVKM. CDR3 length: 15 residues. J gave up 5 bases and V 2 bases, and 3 bases lay outside the gene matches. CDR3 DNA: TGTGCCAGCAGTTTAAGGGACAGCCATAATTCACCCCTCCACTTT. This encodes CASSLRDSHNSPLHF.

This clonotype was observed a handful of times. The chain couples TRBV27 to TRBJ1-1, with 8 bases identical to TRBD1. The length of the CDR3 is 14 residues. V dropped 5 bases and J dropped 3; count of bases not matched to a gene: 5. The germline V gene encodes CDR1 MNHEY and CDR2 SMNVEV (reference sequence). The DNA for the CDR3 is TGTGCCAGCAGTCCTCGGACAGGGTACACTGAAGCTTTCTTT. Its translation: CASSPRTGYTEAFF.

This clonotype was found a few times. The rearrangement uses TRBV10-1 and TRBJ2-7; D may be TRBD2 (5 bases). Trimming stripped 2 bases from V and 3 bases from J, with 11 bases between. This CDR3 spans 14 amino acids. Germline lookup yields CDR1 WNHNN and CDR2 SYGVQD (reference sequence). CDR3 nucleotide sequence: TGCGCCAGCAGTGAGCAAGGTAGCGTCTACGAGCAGTACTTC. The encoded protein is CASSEQGSVYEQYF.

The rearrangement links TRBV5-1 to TRBJ2-1, with 7 bases aligning to TRBD2. CDR1 and CDR2 from the germline V gene are SGHRS and YFSETQ. CDR3 length: 16 residues. Germline trimming cut 4 bases from V and 0 bases from J; bases unmatched to any gene: 7. CDR3 region: CASSPTSASSYNEQFF. The DNA for the CDR3 is TGCGCCAGCAGCCCAACTAGCGCCAGCTCCTACAATGAGCAGTTCTTC. The full variable domain, its missing parts supplied by reference TRBV5-1 and TRBJ2-1, is KAGVTQTPRYLIKTRGQQVTLSCSPISGHRSVSWYQQTPGQGLQFLFEYFSETQRNKGNFPGRFSGRQFSNSRSEMNVSTLELGDSALYLCASSPTSASSYNEQFFGPGTRLTVL.

The gene calls are TRBV7-9 and TRBJ1-1; D not resolved. Germline lookup yields CDR1 SEHNR and CDR2 FQNEAQ (reference sequence). V was cut by 5 bases and J by 0 bases, with 13 bases left in between. The CDR3 sequence is 15 residues long. In nucleotides, the CDR3 is TGTGCCAGCAGCCCCAGGACCTGGCTGAACACTGAAGCTTTCTTT. This sequence encodes CASSPRTWLNTEAFF.

This chain links TRBV20-1 with TRBJ2-7, with D hard to call. CDR1 is DFQATT and CDR2 is SNEGSKA in the germline V gene (reference sequence). V lost 4 bases, J lost 1 base, and 5 bases lay in between. This CDR3 region has 11 residues. Here the CDR3 reads CSAKGSYEQYF. DNA for the CDR3: TGCAGTGCTAAGGGATCCTACGAGCAGTACTTC.